A single sample is the source of the 20 T cell receptor beta chains below, sequenced in a study of cytomegalovirus exposure and HLA in healthy donors. Data came from immunoSEQ multiplex PCR; TCRdb stores just in-frame clones and leaves some out. This sample has a few hundred thousand clones; roughly 84% occur once, and the top ten carry around 12%. Material for sequencing was PBMCs. Receptors were obtained from a man younger than 35 in good health and CMV-seropositive.

The rearrangement joins TRBV15 to TRBJ2-7, with D maybe TRBD2 (6 bases). The germline V gene has CDR1 LNHNV and CDR2 YYDKDF (reference sequence). The CDR3 consists of 14 residues. Trimming removed 3 bases at V and 4 bases at J, with 13 bases between. The CDR3 coding sequence is TGTGCCACCAGCAGGGCTCCGGGGAGGTACGAGCAGTACTTC. This sequence encodes CATSRAPGRYEQYF.

This chain links TRBV7-2 with TRBJ2-3, with D tentatively TRBD1 (5 bases). The germline V and J ends were trimmed by 2 bases and 6 bases, with 15 bases remaining between them. The length of the CDR3 is 15 residues. Looked up from germline, CDR1 is SGHTA and CDR2 is FQGNSA. The CDR3 DNA follows: TGTGCCAGCAGCTTACTTGGGGCTCTCGAGGATACGCAGTATTTT. Protein: CASSLLGALEDTQYF.

The CDR3: CASAQGLSYNEQFF. The CDR3 region has the DNA TGTGCCAGCGCTCAGGGGCTCTCCTACAATGAGCAGTTCTTC. The chain has TRBV11-3 and TRBJ2-1; the D gene is possibly TRBD1 (6 bases). The length of the CDR3 is 14 residues. Per the germline V gene, CDR1 is SGHNT and CDR2 is YENEEA. V lost 8 bases and J 0 bases, leaving 11 bases between the germline ends. The full variable domain, in which reference TRBV11-3 and TRBJ2-1 provide the parts outside the CDR3, is EAGVVQSPRYKIIEKKQPVAFWCNPISGHNTLYWYLQNLGQGPELLIRYENEEAVDDSQLPKDRFSAERLKGVDSTLKIQPAELGDSAVYLCASAQGLSYNEQFFGPGTRLTVL.

The chain links TRBV10-1 to TRBJ2-4, with a tentative D call TRBD1 (6 bases). V lost 5 bases, J lost 0 bases, and 17 bases lay in between. The CDR3 runs 17 residues. Germline V gene sequence: CDR1 WNHNN, CDR2 SYGVQD (reference sequence). The DNA of the CDR3 is TGCGCCAGCAGTTCCGCGACAGGACGACTAGCCAAAAACATTCAGTACTTC. Translated: CASSSATGRLAKNIQYF.

The V call is TRBV27, the J call TRBJ1-5; a weak D match, TRBD1 (6 bases). Trimming stripped 9 bases from V and 5 bases from J, with 17 bases between. This CDR3 is 14 amino acids long. CDR1 and CDR2 (germline): MNHEY, SMNVEV (reference sequence). The CDR3 sequence is CASGGSGGDQPQHF. As DNA, the CDR3 is TGTGCCAGTGGTGGATCTGGGGGCGATCAGCCCCAGCATTTT.

The genes are TRBV7-2 and TRBJ2-7; D call uncertain. Deletions cut 0 bases from V and 6 bases from J, with 15 bases between. From germline, CDR1 is SGHTA and CDR2 FQGNSA. The CDR3 loop spans 15 amino acids. The chain's CDR3 is CASSLARAGQGEQYF. As DNA, the CDR3 is TGTGCCAGCAGCTTAGCGCGAGCAGGCCAAGGCGAGCAGTACTTC.

The chain is built from TRBV6-5 and TRBJ2-3; D ambiguous. Germline V gives CDR1 MNHEY, CDR2 SVGAGI. Trimming shortened V by 0 bases and J by 6 bases, and 7 bases separated the two germline ends. This CDR3 contains 13 residues. This CDR3 is CASSYSWRDTQYF. DNA for the CDR3: TGTGCCAGCAGTTACTCGTGGCGGGATACGCAGTATTTT.

V usage is TRBV6-1 and J usage is TRBJ1-5; the D gene is possibly TRBD1 (6 bases). V gave up 10 bases and J gave up 2 bases, with 12 bases separating them. Germline lookup yields CDR1 MNHNS and CDR2 SASEGT. The CDR3 totals 13 residues. CDR3 amino acids: CATRGGGNQPQHF. The CDR3 nucleotides read TGTGCCACCAGAGGGGGGGGCAATCAGCCCCAGCATTTT.

This chain links TRBV5-6 with TRBJ1-2; D is undetermined. The CDR3 runs to 14 residues. CDR1 and CDR2 (germline): SGHDT, YYEEEE. The V end lost 2 bases, the J end lost 7 bases, and 15 bases lay between the germline ends. As DNA, the CDR3 is TGTGCCAGCAGCTTAACCAGGCAGTCAGGTGGCTACACCTTC. Protein product: CASSLTRQSGGYTF.

The gene calls are TRBV14 and TRBJ2-7, with D possibly matching TRBD2 (5 bases). The CDR3 is made up of 12 amino acids. V was clipped by 3 bases and J by 12 bases, with 15 bases between them. Germline V lookup: CDR1 SGHDN, CDR2 FVKESK. DNA for the CDR3: TGTGCCAGCAGCCATTCCGCGGGCCCGGGGTACTTC. This sequence encodes CASSHSAGPGYF.

As DNA, the CDR3 is TGTGCCACCCGTGGGCGGGACGACACCGGGGAGCTGTTTTTT. It translates to CATRGRDDTGELFF. This chain links TRBV6-4 with TRBJ2-2; D is possibly TRBD2 (6 bases). The CDR3 extends over 14 amino acids. Germline V gene data show CDR1 as MRHNA and CDR2 as SNTAGT. V was clipped by 10 bases and J by 3 bases, with 15 bases between them.

The rearrangement joins TRBV28 to TRBJ2-1, with D perhaps assigned TRBD1 or TRBD2 (7 bases each). CDR1 and CDR2 from the germline V gene are MDHEN and SYDVKM. Between the trimmed V and J ends, which lost 6 bases and 7 bases, there was a span of 19 bases. The CDR3 extends over 15 amino acids. The CDR3 coding sequence is TGTGCCAGCAGGGAAGACCAGGGGGGGAAAAATGAGCAGTTCTTC. This sequence encodes CASREDQGGKNEQFF.

This chain joins TRBV5-1 and TRBJ2-7, with TRBD2 matching 9 bases. Per germline, CDR1 SGHRS and CDR2 YFSETQ. V was pared by 3 bases and J by 7 bases, with 2 bases of the junction left unmatched. The CDR3 contains 12 residues. The CDR3 nucleotides are TGCGCCAGCAGCTCCCTAGCGGGGGAGCAGTACTTC. Protein: CASSSLAGEQYF.

This chain connects TRBV4-1 to TRBJ2-3, with unresolved D. Trimming left V 4 bases short and J 2 bases short, with 13 bases between. CDR3 length: 15 amino acids. Germline CDR1 MGHRA, CDR2 YSYEKL. CDR3 in amino acids: CASSPGPYDTDTQYF. The CDR3 DNA sequence: TGCGCCAGCAGCCCCGGGCCTTACGACACAGATACGCAGTATTTT.

CDR3 protein: CASSVGLAEGAYYQETQYF. CDR3 sequence (DNA): TGTGCCAGCAGCGTGGGACTAGCGGAGGGGGCGTACTACCAAGAGACCCAGTACTTC. The rearrangement uses TRBV11-2 and TRBJ2-5; 11 nucleotides match TRBD2. This CDR3 has 19 amino acids. V trimming: 5 bases; J trimming: 0 bases; junction bases outside the gene matches: 14. The V gene's germline CDR1 is SGHAT and CDR2 FQNNGV.

Concerning this clone: The sample contains more than one DNA sequence encoding this CDR3. V gene TRBV5-1 combines with J gene TRBJ2-3; no firm D call. CDR1 is SGHRS and CDR2 is YFSETQ in the germline V gene. The CDR3 has 14 amino acids. V shed 0 bases and J shed 6 bases, with 11 bases lying between them. The CDR3 region has the DNA TGCGCCAGCAGCTTGGCCTCGGTGGGGGATACGCAGTATTTT. This encodes CASSLASVGDTQYF.

V and J are TRBV6-5 and TRBJ2-7, with D unclear. The CDR3 sequence is 14 residues long. Trimming removed 5 bases from V and 5 bases from J, with 16 bases in between. Germline V gene lookup returns CDR1 MNHEY and CDR2 SVGAGI. The CDR3 loop reads CASSPVDGRDEQYF. CDR3 DNA sequence: TGTGCCAGCAGTCCCGTGGACGGACGGGACGAGCAGTACTTC.

This rearrangement joins TRBV5-6 to TRBJ2-7, with unresolved D. CDR1 and CDR2 from the germline V gene are SGHDT and YYEEEE. The CDR3 has 14 amino acids. The germline V and J ends were trimmed by 4 bases and 0 bases, with 11 bases remaining between them. CDR3 DNA: TGTGCCAGCAGCCAACCGGGCTCCTCCTACGAGCAGTACTTC. Protein: CASSQPGSSYEQYF.

The genes are TRBV5-1 and TRBJ2-1; perhaps TRBD2 as D (5 bases). The CDR3 spans 16 residues. V dropped 0 bases and J dropped 1 base, with 11 bases sitting between them. CDR1 is SGHRS, CDR2 YFSETQ, per germline. CDR3 region: CASSLGGEGSYNEQFF. The CDR3 nucleotides are TGCGCCAGCAGCTTGGGGGGAGAGGGTTCCTACAATGAGCAGTTCTTC.

The chain employs TRBV19 and TRBJ1-4, with 7 positions matching TRBD1. V shed 7 bases, J shed 2 bases, and the junction held 4 bases outside the gene matches. The CDR3 runs to 14 residues. The germline V gene has CDR1 LNHDA and CDR2 SQIVND (reference sequence). The CDR3 coding sequence is TGTGCCAGTACCCAGGGGGGGACTAATGAAAAACTGTTTTTT. Translating it yields CASTQGGTNEKLFF.